This T cell receptor (beta chain) appears in the sequencing data of a study of T-cell reconstitution after alpha-beta-depleted transplantation in children. It was with unique molecular identifiers that the TCRbeta library was prepared. A single record per CDR3 protein comes from TCRdb applying MiXCR to the PCR reads. The table lists a few hundred thousand distinct CDR3 sequences, around 12% of them singletons. The CDR3 contains 16 residues. Germline assignment: CDR1 SGHRS and CDR2 YFSETQ. J gave up 5 bases and V 1 base, and 7 bases lay outside the gene matches. Sample: PBMCs from the stem cell graft donor, taken from the stem cell graft. The chain is built from TRBV5-1 and TRBJ2-3; TRBD2 matches 10 bases. This TCR was sampled from a human donor who donated a stem cell graft to a child with combined immunodeficiency. The chain's CDR3 is CASSLLSSGGVDTQYF. Written as DNA, the CDR3 is TGCGCCAGCAGCTTGCTGTCTAGCGGGGGAGTAGATACGCAGTATTTT.